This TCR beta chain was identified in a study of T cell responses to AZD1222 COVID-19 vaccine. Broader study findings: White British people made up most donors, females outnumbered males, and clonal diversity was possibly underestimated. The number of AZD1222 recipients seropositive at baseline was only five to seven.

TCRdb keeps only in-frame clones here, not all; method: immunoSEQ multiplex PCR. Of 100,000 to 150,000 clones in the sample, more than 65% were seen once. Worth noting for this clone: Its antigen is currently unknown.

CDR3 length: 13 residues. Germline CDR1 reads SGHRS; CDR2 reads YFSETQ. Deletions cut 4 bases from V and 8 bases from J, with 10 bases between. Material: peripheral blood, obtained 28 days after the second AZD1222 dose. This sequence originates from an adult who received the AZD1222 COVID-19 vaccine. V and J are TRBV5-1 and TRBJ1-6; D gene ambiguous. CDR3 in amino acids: CASSLRSDSPLHF. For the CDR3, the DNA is TGCGCCAGCAGCCTCCGGTCGGATTCACCCCTCCACTTT.